This T cell receptor beta chain was profiled in a study of cytomegalovirus exposure and HLA in healthy donors. Germline V gives CDR1 SQVTM, CDR2 ANQGSEA. The CDR3 runs 13 residues. The trim removed 5 bases at V and 2 bases at J, leaving 3 bases unmatched. This clone has a single count. The antigen is unknown. Overall study findings and caveats: The CMV antigen specificity of a few CMV-associated chains was confirmed through in vitro analysis. A cluster of highly shared sequence variants was likely a sequencing artifact.

60 Vbeta and 13 Jbeta primers were used in PCR. The method was immunoSEQ multiplex PCR; TCRdb's version includes in-frame clones alone and lacks a portion of them. The sample includes around 210,000 clones, over 75% of them seen just once. This rearrangement joins TRBV29-1 to TRBJ1-5; 7 bases map to TRBD1. This TCR came from a boy aged 5-17 years in good health and CMV-seronegative. The source material was PBMCs. The CDR3 is CSVNQGGNQPQHF. In DNA form, the CDR3 reads TGCAGCGTTAATCAGGGGGGCAATCAGCCCCAGCATTTT.